The T cell receptor beta chain described here comes from a study of blood T cell repertoires in COVID-19. Study-wide context: Samples came from the United States, Italy and Spain, spanning acute and convalescent COVID-19. T cells, B-cell-depleted T cells, or PBMCs provided the cDNA or gDNA that served as material.

This CDR3 contains 16 residues. Trimming took off 0 bases at V and 0 bases at J, with 9 bases between the two ends. Germline CDR1 is MNHNY and CDR2 is SVGAGI (reference sequence). Per the study methods: By means of reference gene primer amplification, nucleated cell counts were estimated. Measured with immunoSEQ multiplex PCR; TCRdb has only the in-frame clones, and not every one. D and trimming come from the DNA, and the V and J calls and clone size come from that table. The data show about 260,000 clones, roughly 90% seen once. This clonotype was sampled from a man younger than 40 with active or convalescent COVID-19. Specimen: peripheral blood. The chain employs TRBV6-6 and TRBJ1-5, with D hard to call. Here the CDR3 DNA reads TGTGCCAGCAGTTACTCAACAGCTAATAGCAATCAGCCCCAGCATTTT. Encoded protein: CASSYSTANSNQPQHF.